These 31 T cell receptor beta chains share one sample of origin, sequenced in a study of vaccination and CD4 T cells after COVID-19. The assay that was used to sequence DNA from cultured CD4+ T cells was the Oncomine TCR Beta short-read assay. From the PCR reads, TCRdb called clonotypes with MiXCR, one entry per CDR3 protein. Among some 16,000 distinct CDR3 sequences listed, 70% were seen once. These receptors have no identified antigens. Noted treatment: roughly 10-day PBMC culture with coronavirus spike peptide pools or control peptides (ViraFEST assay). Sequencing was performed on CD4+ T cells from blood, cultured in vitro. The origin of the receptors is a human donor who had recovered from COVID-19.

The CDR3 loop reads CASSPLPPGGAGRAFF. CDR3 nucleotide sequence: TGTGCCAGCAGTCCCCTCCCCCCCGGGGGCGCGGGTAGAGCTTTCTTT. The V gene is TRBV28, the J gene TRBJ1-1, with D perhaps TRBD1 (6 bases). V shed 5 bases and J shed 10 bases, with 26 bases lying between them. Looked up from germline, CDR1 is MDHEN and CDR2 is SYDVKM. The CDR3 covers 16 residues.

The count of this clonotype is one. The chain recombines TRBV27 with TRBJ1-1; possible D gene TRBD1, 5 bases. V lost 1 base and J 4 bases, leaving 19 bases between the germline ends. CDR3 length: 17 residues. Per the germline V gene, CDR1 is MNHEY and CDR2 is SMNVEV (reference sequence). The chain's CDR3 is CASSLWGSAGLGTEAFF. The CDR3 DNA follows: TGTGCCAGCAGTTTATGGGGCAGTGCCGGCTTGGGCACTGAAGCTTTCTTT.

The gene calls are TRBV11-3 and TRBJ2-7, with D possibly being TRBD2 (6 bases). The CDR3 totals 14 residues. Germline V gives CDR1 SGHNT, CDR2 YENEEA. V lost 5 bases, J lost 0 bases, and 11 bases lay in between. CDR3 loop: CASSLGLSSYEQYF. Here the CDR3 DNA reads TGTGCCAGCAGCCTGGGACTCAGCTCCTACGAGCAGTACTTC. Full variable domain (outside the CDR3, taken from reference TRBV11-3 and TRBJ2-7): EAGVVQSPRYKIIEKKQPVAFWCNPISGHNTLYWYLQNLGQGPELLIRYENEEAVDDSQLPKDRFSAERLKGVDSTLKIQPAELGDSAVYLCASSLGLSSYEQYFGPGTRLTVT.

In this sample, this clonotype turned up once. The J gene is TRBJ2-7, the V gene TRBV6-1; perhaps TRBD1 as D (5 bases). Germline CDR1 reads MNHNS; CDR2 reads SASEGT. V shed 5 bases and J shed 5 bases, with 22 bases lying between them. This CDR3 has 16 amino acids. CDR3 bases: TGTGCCAGCAGTCCCTTCTTAGGGCAGGGTGAACACGAGCAGTACTTC. It translates to CASSPFLGQGEHEQYF.

The chain uses TRBV20-1 and TRBJ2-5; D unclear. V was cut by 0 bases and J by 3 bases, with 14 bases left in between. Germline assignment: CDR1 DFQATT and CDR2 SNEGSKA (reference sequence). This CDR3 region has 15 residues. CDR3 region: CSARDFREEEETQYF. DNA for the CDR3: TGCAGTGCTAGAGATTTTAGGGAAGAAGAAGAGACCCAGTACTTC.

V and J are TRBV10-3 and TRBJ2-1; D may be TRBD2 (6 bases). The V end lost 0 bases, the J end lost 8 bases, and 14 bases lay between the germline ends. The CDR3 spans 15 residues. The germline V gene encodes CDR1 ENHRY and CDR2 SYGVKD. As DNA, the CDR3 is TGTGCCATCAGTGAGTCAACGGAGGGAGTGTATGAGCAGTTCTTC. Residues: CAISESTEGVYEQFF.

The J gene is TRBJ2-7, the V gene TRBV20-1, with a possible D match to TRBD2 (6 bases). Germline CDR1 and CDR2: DFQATT and SNEGSKA (reference sequence). The V and J ends lost 5 bases and 9 bases respectively, with 11 bases between them. The CDR3 has 10 residues. In DNA, the CDR3 is TGCAGTGCTGTTAGCGGCAGGCAGTACTTC. It yields the protein CSAVSGRQYF.

This clonotype was counted once. V is TRBV20-1 and J is TRBJ2-1; 7 nucleotides align to TRBD1. Looked up from germline, CDR1 is DFQATT and CDR2 is SNEGSKA (reference sequence). V shed 1 base and J 0 bases; nucleotides not matched to a gene: 3. CDR3 length: 15 residues. The CDR3 DNA follows: TGCAGTGCTAGAGCCCCAGGGGGCTCCTACAATGAGCAGTTCTTC. It is translated as CSARAPGGSYNEQFF.

The chain recombines TRBV6-5 with TRBJ2-5, with 14 bases aligning to TRBD2. Trimming removed 0 bases from V and 5 bases from J; junction bases left unmatched: 8. The CDR3 spans 18 residues. Germline lookup yields CDR1 MNHEY and CDR2 SVGAGI. CDR3 in amino acids: CASSYSYRLAGGPETQYF. For the CDR3, the DNA is TGTGCCAGCAGTTACTCGTACCGACTAGCGGGGGGGCCGGAGACCCAGTACTTC.

This clonotype has more than one count but fewer than ten. This sequence joins TRBV20-1 and TRBJ1-6, with TRBD1 matching 8 bases. J gave up 5 bases and V 1 base, and 4 bases lay outside the gene matches. The germline V gene encodes CDR1 DFQATT and CDR2 SNEGSKA (reference sequence). The length of the CDR3 is 15 residues. CDR3 region: CSARGQGAHNSPLHF. The CDR3 DNA sequence: TGCAGTGCTAGAGGGCAGGGGGCGCATAATTCACCCCTCCACTTT.

The genes are TRBV6-1 and TRBJ2-7; D is unclear. This CDR3 region has 11 residues. Germline V gives CDR1 MNHNS, CDR2 SASEGT. Trimming stripped 5 bases from V and 6 bases from J, with 8 bases between. The CDR3 loop reads CASSTRFEQYF. The CDR3 DNA reads TGTGCCAGCAGTACCAGGTTCGAGCAGTACTTC.

This sequence joins TRBV6-1 and TRBJ1-5; D not resolved. CDR1 is MNHNS and CDR2 is SASEGT in the germline V gene. This CDR3 comprises 15 residues. V lost 4 bases and J lost 4, with 14 bases in between. As DNA, the CDR3 is TGTGCCAGCAGTGTTAACCCCGGAGTGAATCAGCCCCAGCATTTT. Translated, it gives CASSVNPGVNQPQHF.

This chain uses TRBV11-3 with TRBJ2-7; D is unresolved. The CDR3 extends over 13 amino acids. V was clipped by 0 bases and J by 1 base, with 4 bases between them. Germline V gene lookup returns CDR1 SGHNT and CDR2 YENEEA. The CDR3 spells CASSLDRSYEQYF. The CDR3 DNA reads as TGTGCCAGCAGCTTAGATCGGTCCTACGAGCAGTACTTC.

The rearrangement uses TRBV6-5 and TRBJ2-3; either TRBD1 or TRBD2 may supply D (6 bases each). V lost 3 bases, J lost 4 bases, and 17 bases lay in between. The CDR3 spans 16 residues. Germline-derived CDR1 and CDR2 are MNHEY and SVGAGI. The CDR3 region is CASSYGGGEDADTQYF. CDR3 nucleotide sequence: TGTGCCAGCAGTTATGGAGGGGGAGAGGACGCAGATACGCAGTATTTT.

The chain employs TRBV7-6 and TRBJ1-5, with no clear D. Germline V gives CDR1 SGHVS, CDR2 FNYEAQ. This CDR3 has 14 residues. V dropped 2 bases and J dropped 9 bases, with 14 bases sitting between them. This CDR3 is CASSLSRGPTPQHF. CDR3 DNA sequence: TGTGCCAGCAGCTTATCTCGGGGTCCAACGCCCCAGCATTTT.

CDR3 bases: TGCAGTGCTAGAGATGACAGGGGGAGGCCCCAGGGGCAGCCCCAGCATTTT. It is translated as CSARDDRGRPQGQPQHF. The chain joins TRBV20-1 to TRBJ1-5; TRBD1 aligns across 9 bases. CDR1 and CDR2 (germline): DFQATT, SNEGSKA (reference sequence). Trimming took 0 bases from V and 7 from J; bases not matched to a gene: 13. This CDR3 has 17 amino acids.

In its sample, this clonotype was seen a few times. V gene TRBV6-1 combines with J gene TRBJ1-2, with 7 bases aligning to TRBD1. Germline V gene lookup returns CDR1 MNHNS and CDR2 SASEGT. The CDR3 extends over 13 amino acids. The junction had 7 bases not matched to a gene; V was cut back by 8 bases and J by 4 bases. CDR3 sequence: CASRRDSAYGYTF. The CDR3 DNA sequence: TGTGCCAGCCGTAGGGACAGCGCCTATGGCTACACCTTC.

V gene TRBV28 combines with J gene TRBJ1-1, with TRBD1 matching over 11 bases. V shed 3 bases and J 5 bases; nucleotides not matched to a gene: 8. This CDR3 has 16 residues. Germline V lookup: CDR1 MDHEN, CDR2 SYDVKM. The CDR3 bases are TGTGCCAGCAGTTTGGACAGGGGGCAAGTGGGAACTGAAGCTTTCTTT. Amino acids: CASSLDRGQVGTEAFF.

This clonotype was seen a handful of times. The chain has TRBV6-1 and TRBJ1-5; no reliable D call. The CDR3 consists of 13 residues. Germline CDR1 and CDR2: MNHNS and SASEGT. V was clipped by 8 bases and J by 9 bases, with 17 bases between them. The CDR3 sequence is CASASSRPGPQHF. The CDR3 region has the DNA TGTGCCAGCGCCTCCTCTAGACCGGGGCCCCAGCATTTT.

The chain links TRBV6-1 to TRBJ1-5; D ambiguous. The V gene lost 6 bases and the J gene lost 9 bases, with 12 bases spanning the gap. The germline CDR1 and CDR2 sequences are MNHNS and SASEGT. The CDR3 runs to 12 residues. CDR3 sequence (DNA): TGTGCCAGCAGCCCTGCCCCAGGGCCCCAGCATTTT. Translating gives CASSPAPGPQHF.

The chain employs TRBV4-3 and TRBJ2-3; TRBD2 is a possible D gene (6 bases). The CDR3 totals 15 residues. The V end was cut by 0 bases, the J end by 6 bases, with 13 bases between. Germline V lookup: CDR1 LGHNA, CDR2 YSLEER. The CDR3 DNA sequence: TGCGCCAGCAGCCAAGAAGCAGGGAGGCACGATACGCAGTATTTT. Translation: CASSQEAGRHDTQYF.

V usage is TRBV20-1 and J usage is TRBJ2-5; 7 nucleotides agree with TRBD2. Germline V CDR1 and CDR2: DFQATT, SNEGSKA (reference sequence). Germline trimming cut 5 bases from V and 2 bases from J; bases unmatched to any gene: 8. This CDR3 has 14 amino acids. CDR3 sequence (DNA): TGCAGTGCTTCCAGCGGGACTGCACAAGAGACCCAGTACTTC. The encoded protein is CSASSGTAQETQYF.

This clonotype came up a few times. The chain combines TRBV15 with TRBJ1-2, with D possibly matching TRBD1 (5 bases). The germline V gene has CDR1 LNHNV and CDR2 YYDKDF (reference sequence). The CDR3 contains 15 residues. Trimming removed 0 bases at V and 7 bases at J, with 15 bases between. CDR3 loop: CATSRDVRGVSGYTF. Here the CDR3 DNA reads TGTGCCACCAGCAGAGATGTTAGAGGGGTTAGTGGCTACACCTTC.

The chain links TRBV12-3 or TRBV12-4 to TRBJ1-6, with 10 bases lining up with TRBD1. The V gene end was trimmed by 3 bases and the J gene end by 7 bases; junction bases not matched to a gene: 3. There are 15 residues in the CDR3. The CDR3 is CASSFSGQGNSPLHF. DNA for the CDR3: TGTGCCAGCAGTTTTTCGGGACAGGGGAATTCACCCCTCCACTTT.

This clonotype appeared once. The rearrangement uses TRBV6-1 and TRBJ1-5; the D is unclear. Germline lookup yields CDR1 MNHNS and CDR2 SASEGT. The CDR3 has 12 residues. V dropped 3 bases and J dropped 4 bases, with 4 bases sitting between them. The CDR3 loop is CASSELNQPQHF. The CDR3 DNA is TGTGCCAGCAGTGAGTTAAATCAGCCCCAGCATTTT.

The chain joins TRBV15 to TRBJ1-4; possibly TRBD1 for D (6 bases). The CDR3 loop spans 13 amino acids. Germline V lookup: CDR1 LNHNV, CDR2 YYDKDF (reference sequence). V lost 0 bases and J lost 8, with 7 bases in between. The CDR3 loop reads CATSRDQGEKLFF. The CDR3 DNA sequence: TGTGCCACCAGCAGAGATCAGGGGGAAAAACTGTTTTTT.

The chain employs TRBV24-1 and TRBJ2-3; 7 nucleotides match TRBD2. The V segment lost 3 bases and the J segment 2 bases; nucleotides outside the gene matches: 1. CDR3 length: 14 residues. The germline V gene encodes CDR1 KGHDR and CDR2 SFDVKD. The CDR3, as DNA: TGTGCCACCAGTGATCGACTAGCCACAGATACGCAGTATTTT. As protein: CATSDRLATDTQYF.

The chain couples TRBV9 to TRBJ2-2, with D maybe TRBD2 (5 bases). V was shortened by 1 base and J by 2 bases, with 9 bases between the two germline ends. The V gene's germline CDR1 is SGDLS and CDR2 YYNGEE. The CDR3 length is 15 residues. As DNA, the CDR3 is TGTGCCAGCAGCGTATTAGACTACAACACCGGGGAGCTGTTTTTT. Protein: CASSVLDYNTGELFF.

V and J are TRBV6-1 and TRBJ1-2; 7 bases fit TRBD1. This CDR3 is built from 15 residues. CDR1 and CDR2 (germline): MNHNS, SASEGT. V was clipped by 4 bases and J by 0 bases; unmatched bases: 5. CDR3 protein: CASSAQGGTNYGYTF. The CDR3 DNA is TGTGCCAGCAGTGCTCAGGGGGGGACTAACTATGGCTACACCTTC.

The chain employs TRBV20-1 and TRBJ2-2; D is perhaps TRBD1 (5 bases). In germline, CDR1 is DFQATT, CDR2 SNEGSKA (reference sequence). The CDR3 is 16 amino acids. Trimming cost V 6 bases and J 3 bases, with 20 bases left between them. In DNA, the CDR3 is TGCAGTGCCAGACCAACCGGGCCAGGGTACACCGGGGAGCTGTTTTTT. Translation gives CSARPTGPGYTGELFF.

This clonotype was counted a single time. This chain connects TRBV20-1 to TRBJ2-4; 7 nucleotides match TRBD1. The V and J ends lost 6 bases and 2 bases, in that order; junction bases with no gene match: 10. The CDR3 sequence is 15 residues long. In germline, CDR1 is DFQATT, CDR2 SNEGSKA (reference sequence). Written as DNA, the CDR3 is TGCAGTGCCGAGCCTCTGACAGGGTCCAAAAACATTCAGTACTTC. Protein sequence: CSAEPLTGSKNIQYF.